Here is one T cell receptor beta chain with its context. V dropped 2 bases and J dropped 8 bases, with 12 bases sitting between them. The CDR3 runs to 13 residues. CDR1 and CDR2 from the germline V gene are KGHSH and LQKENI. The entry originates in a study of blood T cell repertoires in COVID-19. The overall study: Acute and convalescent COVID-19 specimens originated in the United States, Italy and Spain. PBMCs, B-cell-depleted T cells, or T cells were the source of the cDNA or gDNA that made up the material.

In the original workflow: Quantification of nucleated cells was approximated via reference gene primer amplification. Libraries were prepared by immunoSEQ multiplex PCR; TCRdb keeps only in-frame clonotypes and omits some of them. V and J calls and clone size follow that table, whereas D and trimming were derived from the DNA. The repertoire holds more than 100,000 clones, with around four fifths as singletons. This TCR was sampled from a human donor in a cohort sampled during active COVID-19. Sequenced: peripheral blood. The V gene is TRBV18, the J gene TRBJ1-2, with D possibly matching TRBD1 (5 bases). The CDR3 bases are TGTGCCAGCTCACCAGACCAGGGAAGCGGCTACACCTTC. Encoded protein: CASSPDQGSGYTF. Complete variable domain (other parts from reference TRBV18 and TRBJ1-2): NAGVMQNPRHLVRRRGQEARLRCSPMKGHSHVYWYRQLPEEGLKFMVYLQKENIIDESGMPKERFSAEFPKEGPSILRIQQVVRGDSAAYFCASSPDQGSGYTFGSGTRLTVV.